Presented here are 3 T cell receptor beta chains from one specimen sequenced in a study of T-cell memory formation after mild COVID-19. TCRdb redid the calling of the 5' RACE reads with MiXCR, one entry per CDR3 protein. The table lists about 340,000 distinct CDR3 sequences, roughly 15% of them singletons. Sequencing input: PBMCs or a T cell subset sorted from them (not recorded which). The receptors here all came from a man aged 18 to 30 who had mild COVID-19 (a few samples of this study predate the infection). Cell type and time point are not known.

This chain joins TRBV12-3 or TRBV12-4 and TRBJ2-7; tentative D call: TRBD1 (6 bases). V lost 3 bases to trimming and J lost 4 bases, with 16 bases between them. The length of the CDR3 is 15 residues. CDR3 DNA: TGTGCCAGCAGTTTCCCGACAGGAGGTGTGTACGAGCAGTACTTC. Translating it yields CASSFPTGGVYEQYF.

The chain couples TRBV3-1 to TRBJ2-7, with 9 bases aligning to TRBD1. This CDR3 has 15 residues. Germline CDR1 reads LGHDT; CDR2 reads YNNKEL (reference sequence). After removal of 5 bases from V and 4 bases from J, the junction contained 9 bases not matched to a gene. The CDR3 DNA is TGTGCCAGCAGCGCCCGGGACAGGGCATCTTACGAGCAGTACTTC. This gives the protein CASSARDRASYEQYF.

The genes are TRBV5-1 and TRBJ1-1, with TRBD1 identical over 10 bases. Germline CDR1 is SGHRS and CDR2 is YFSETQ. V trimming: 0 bases; J trimming: 3 bases; junction bases outside the gene matches: 8. CDR3 length: 17 amino acids. The DNA for the CDR3 is TGCGCCAGCAGCTTGGGGCCGACAGGGGGCAAGGACACTGAAGCTTTCTTT. It specifies CASSLGPTGGKDTEAFF.